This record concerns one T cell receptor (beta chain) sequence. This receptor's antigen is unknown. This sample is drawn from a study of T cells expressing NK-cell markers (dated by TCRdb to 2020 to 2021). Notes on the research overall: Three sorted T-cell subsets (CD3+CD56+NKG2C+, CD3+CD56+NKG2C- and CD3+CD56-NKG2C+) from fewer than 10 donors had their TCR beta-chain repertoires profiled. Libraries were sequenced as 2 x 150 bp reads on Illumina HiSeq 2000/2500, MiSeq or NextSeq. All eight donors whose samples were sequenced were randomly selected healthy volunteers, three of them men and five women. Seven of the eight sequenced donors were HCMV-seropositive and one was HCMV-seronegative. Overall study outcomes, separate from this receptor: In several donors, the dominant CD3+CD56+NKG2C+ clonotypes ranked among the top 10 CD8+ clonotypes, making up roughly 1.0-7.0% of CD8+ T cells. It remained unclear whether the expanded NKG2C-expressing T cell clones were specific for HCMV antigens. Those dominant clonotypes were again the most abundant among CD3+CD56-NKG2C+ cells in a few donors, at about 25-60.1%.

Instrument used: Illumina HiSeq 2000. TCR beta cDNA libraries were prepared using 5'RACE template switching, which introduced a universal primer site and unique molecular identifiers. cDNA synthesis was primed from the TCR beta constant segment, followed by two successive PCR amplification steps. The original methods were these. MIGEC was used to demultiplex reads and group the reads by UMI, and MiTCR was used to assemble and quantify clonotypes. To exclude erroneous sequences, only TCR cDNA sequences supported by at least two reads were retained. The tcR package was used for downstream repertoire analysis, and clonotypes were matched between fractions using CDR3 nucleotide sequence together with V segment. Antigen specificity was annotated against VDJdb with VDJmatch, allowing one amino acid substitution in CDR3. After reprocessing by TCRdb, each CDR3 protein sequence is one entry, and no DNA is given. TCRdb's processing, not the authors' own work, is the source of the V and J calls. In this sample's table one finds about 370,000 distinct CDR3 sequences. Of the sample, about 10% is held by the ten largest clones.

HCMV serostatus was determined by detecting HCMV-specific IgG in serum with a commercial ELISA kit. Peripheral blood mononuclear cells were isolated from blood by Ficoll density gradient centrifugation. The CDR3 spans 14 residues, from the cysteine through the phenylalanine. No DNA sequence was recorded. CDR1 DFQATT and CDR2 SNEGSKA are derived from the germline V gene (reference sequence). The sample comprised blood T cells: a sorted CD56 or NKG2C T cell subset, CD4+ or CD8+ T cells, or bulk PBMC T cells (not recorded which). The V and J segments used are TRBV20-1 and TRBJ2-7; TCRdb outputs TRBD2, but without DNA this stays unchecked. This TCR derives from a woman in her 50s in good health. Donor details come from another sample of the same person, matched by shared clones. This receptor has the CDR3 CSATGTSGRHEQYF.